Shown below are 30 T cell receptor beta chains from a single sample sequenced in a study of lymphopenia after photon versus proton radiotherapy. Here immunoSEQ multiplex PCR was the method, and the copy in TCRdb shows in-frame clones only, minus some. The sample consists of 15,000 or so clones, 70% to 85% of them appearing once. Sample: peripheral blood, taken from a patient treated with proton-based radiotherapy. The receptors here all came from a man between 65 and 85 years old with pancreatic cancer.

CDR3 sequence (DNA): TGTGCCAGCAGCCAGGGCGTCTCTAGCGGGAGCTATCAAGAGACCCAGTACTTC. It yields the protein CASSQGVSSGSYQETQYF. The chain is built from TRBV4-2 and TRBJ2-5; 10 bases line up with TRBD2. The junction had 12 bases not matched to a gene; V was cut back by 3 bases and J by 2 bases. The CDR3 totals 18 residues. Per the germline V gene, CDR1 is LGHNA and CDR2 is YNFKEQ.

This chain uses TRBV10-1 with TRBJ2-1; the D gene is possibly TRBD1 (7 bases). Germline assignment: CDR1 WNHNN and CDR2 SYGVQD (reference sequence). Trimming shortened V by 0 bases and J by 7 bases, and 13 bases separated the two germline ends. CDR3 size: 15 residues. Written as DNA, the CDR3 is TGCGCCAGCAGTGAGTCGTACAGGGGAGGAAATGAGCAGTTCTTC. It translates to CASSESYRGGNEQFF.

The chain uses TRBV5-1 and TRBJ2-7; either TRBD1 or TRBD2 may fit D (5 bases each). In germline, CDR1 is SGHRS, CDR2 YFSETQ. Trimming left V 5 bases short and J 3 bases short, with 12 bases between. This CDR3 has 13 residues. CDR3: CASSGGVSYEQYF. In DNA, the CDR3 is TGCGCCAGCAGTGGGGGAGTCAGCTACGAGCAGTACTTC.

CDR3 DNA sequence: TGTGCCAGCAGTTACGACAGGGACGTCACTGAAGCTTTCTTT. As protein: CASSYDRDVTEAFF. The rearrangement links TRBV6-5 to TRBJ1-1, with 7 bases that match TRBD1. J gave up 4 bases and V 2 bases, and 4 bases lay outside the gene matches. CDR1 MNHEY and CDR2 SVGAGI come from the germline V gene. The CDR3 totals 14 residues.

J is TRBJ1-1 and V is TRBV6-6; 7 positions agree with TRBD1. CDR3 length: 15 amino acids. From germline, CDR1 is MNHNY and CDR2 SVGAGI (reference sequence). V lost 6 bases to trimming and J lost 1 base; unmatched junction nucleotides: 8. The CDR3 sequence is CASRYYRGSNTEAFF. Written as DNA, the CDR3 is TGTGCCAGCAGGTATTACAGGGGCTCGAACACTGAAGCTTTCTTT.

The chain employs TRBV10-3 and TRBJ2-7, with a weak D call TRBD1 (6 bases). V dropped 5 bases and J dropped 7 bases, with 18 bases sitting between them. The CDR3 runs to 14 residues. Germline CDR1 is ENHRY and CDR2 is SYGVKD. CDR3 loop: CAISMDSRAGEQYF. As DNA, the CDR3 is TGTGCCATCAGTATGGACAGCCGAGCCGGAGAGCAGTACTTC.

This clone was observed once. J is TRBJ1-3 and V is TRBV7-6; D is unclear. The CDR3 is 13 amino acids. Germline V gene data show CDR1 as SGHVS and CDR2 as FNYEAQ. V lost 8 bases and J lost 0, with 8 bases in between. The CDR3 region has the DNA TGTGCCAGCGGTCAGTACTCTGGAAACACCATATATTTT. This sequence encodes CASGQYSGNTIYF.

The chain joins TRBV5-8 to TRBJ1-2; D remains ambiguous. CDR3 length: 14 residues. V lost 0 bases, J lost 3 bases, and 9 bases lay in between. The germline CDR1 and CDR2 sequences are SGHTS and YDEGEE. In DNA, the CDR3 is TGTGCCAGCAGCTTGGCCCCCCGGGACTATGGCTACACCTTC. Protein: CASSLAPRDYGYTF.

V is TRBV19 and J is TRBJ1-6, with a possible D match to TRBD1 (6 bases). V was clipped by 4 bases and J by 10 bases, with 14 bases between them. Looked up from germline, CDR1 is LNHDA and CDR2 is SQIVND (reference sequence). The CDR3 has 14 residues. The DNA for the CDR3 is TGTGCCAGTAGTAGAACAGGGAGGGACTCACCCCTCCACTTT. As protein: CASSRTGRDSPLHF.

The J gene is TRBJ1-6, the V gene TRBV10-1; D possibly corresponds to TRBD1 (5 bases). This CDR3 is 15 amino acids long. V was cut by 0 bases and J by 13 bases, with 16 bases left in between. Per germline, CDR1 WNHNN and CDR2 SYGVQD (reference sequence). DNA of the CDR3: TGCGCCAGCAGTGAGTCGTTTGACAGAATCTACCCCCTCCACTTT. Protein sequence: CASSESFDRIYPLHF.

The rearrangement links TRBV6-6 to TRBJ1-4; D gene unclear. Germline CDR1 is MNHNY and CDR2 is SVGAGI (reference sequence). Trimming left V 2 bases short and J 0 bases short, with 4 bases between. This CDR3 spans 14 amino acids. As DNA, the CDR3 is TGTGCCAGCAGTTACGGCGCAACTAATGAAAAACTGTTTTTT. This encodes CASSYGATNEKLFF.

The CDR3 loop reads CASRPSGRAYEQFF. The CDR3 DNA reads as TGTGCCAGCCGGCCTAGCGGGAGGGCCTATGAGCAGTTCTTC. The J gene is TRBJ2-1, the V gene TRBV19, with 12 bases that match TRBD2. The CDR3 runs to 14 residues. The V gene's germline CDR1 is LNHDA and CDR2 SQIVND (reference sequence). The J segment lost 8 bases and the V segment lost 9 bases, leaving 8 bases of the junction unmatched.

This clone was seen a few times. As DNA, the CDR3 is TGTGCCTCGTCCGGGACACCGAGGGGTCAGCCCCAGCATTTT. Translation gives CASSGTPRGQPQHF. The rearrangement links TRBV30 to TRBJ1-5, with D possibly TRBD1 on 6 matching bases. CDR3 length equals 14 residues. The germline V gene encodes CDR1 GTSNPN and CDR2 SVGIG (reference sequence). Trimming removed 7 bases at V and 6 bases at J, with 19 bases between.

The chain is built from TRBV7-6 and TRBJ2-1; 7 nucleotides align to TRBD1. V dropped 5 bases and J dropped 3; count of bases not matched to a gene: 7. The length of the CDR3 is 15 residues. The germline V gene encodes CDR1 SGHVS and CDR2 FNYEAQ. CDR3 residues: CASSEDRVVYNEQFF. The CDR3 DNA reads TGTGCCAGCAGCGAAGACAGGGTGGTCTACAATGAGCAGTTCTTC. The full variable domain, in which reference TRBV7-6 and TRBJ2-1 provide the parts outside the CDR3, is GAGVSQSPRYKVTKRGQDVALRCDPISGHVSLYWYRQALGQGPEFLTYFNYEAQQDKSGLPNDRFSAERPEGSISTLTIQRTEQRDSAMYRCASSEDRVVYNEQFFGPGTRLTVL.

The chain combines TRBV4-1 with TRBJ2-5; no clear D. CDR3 length: 15 residues. Trimming left V 1 base short and J 4 bases short, with 13 bases between. From germline, CDR1 is MGHRA and CDR2 YSYEKL. The CDR3 loop is CASSQVNTVGETQYF. The CDR3 nucleotides read TGCGCCAGCAGCCAAGTTAATACAGTAGGAGAGACCCAGTACTTC.

V usage is TRBV9 and J usage is TRBJ1-3; tentatively, D is TRBD1 (5 bases). CDR3 length: 17 amino acids. The germline V gene has CDR1 SGDLS and CDR2 YYNGEE. Deletions cut 4 bases from V and 0 bases from J, with 17 bases between. In DNA, the CDR3 is TGTGCCAGCAGCCCGCGAGGGAACAGGAGCTCTGGAAACACCATATATTTT. Protein sequence: CASSPRGNRSSGNTIYF.

The chain couples TRBV9 to TRBJ1-2, with D unclear. Germline loops: CDR1 SGDLS, CDR2 YYNGEE. The CDR3 has 14 residues. V was pared by 3 bases and J by 2 bases, with 11 bases between. CDR3 bases: TGTGCCAGCAGCGGAGATACTGGGAACTATGGCTACACCTTC. This gives the protein CASSGDTGNYGYTF.

The J gene is TRBJ1-2, the V gene TRBV19; 7 nucleotides line up with TRBD1. This CDR3 has 11 residues. V was pared by 5 bases and J by 8 bases, with 2 bases of the junction left unmatched. The germline CDR1 and CDR2 sequences are LNHDA and SQIVND (reference sequence). The CDR3 loop is CASSPGGGYTF. The CDR3 DNA sequence: TGTGCCAGTAGTCCAGGGGGGGGCTACACCTTC.

This clone rates as medium-sized. The V gene is TRBV5-3, the J gene TRBJ2-1; D is undetermined. TRBV5-3 belongs to the ORF category, with a function that is uncertain. The length of the CDR3 is 12 residues. The CDR3 DNA reads as TGTAGGAGAGACAACTCCTACAATGAGCAGTTCTTC. As protein: CRRDNSYNEQFF.

This clone appeared a single time. V and J are TRBV29-1 and TRBJ2-1, with D tentatively TRBD2 (5 bases). The germline V and J ends were trimmed by 7 bases and 0 bases, with 16 bases remaining between them. Per germline, CDR1 SQVTM and CDR2 ANQGSEA. This CDR3 has 15 amino acids. The CDR3 loop reads CSAEGERISYNEQFF. As DNA, the CDR3 is TGCAGCGCCGAGGGCGAACGGATCTCCTACAATGAGCAGTTCTTC.

The chain employs TRBV7-2 and TRBJ2-7, with 12 positions matching TRBD1. CDR3 length: 15 amino acids. The germline CDR1 and CDR2 sequences are SGHTA and FQGNSA. With V trimmed by 5 bases and J by 3 bases, 5 bases remained unmatched. The CDR3 spells CASSGGTGGFYEQYF. CDR3 in DNA: TGTGCCAGCAGCGGGGGGACAGGGGGCTTCTACGAGCAGTACTTC. Variable domain in full (rest from reference TRBV7-2 and TRBJ2-7): GAGVSQSPSNKVTEKGKDVELRCDPISGHTALYWYRQSLGQGLEFLIYFQGNSAPDKSGLPSDRFSAERTGGSVSTLTIQRTQQEDSAVYLCASSGGTGGFYEQYFGPGTRLTVT.

The chain recombines TRBV20-1 with TRBJ1-2; D gene unclear. CDR3 size: 10 residues. V lost 4 bases and J lost 9, with 9 bases in between. CDR1 and CDR2 from the germline V gene are DFQATT and SNEGSKA (reference sequence). The chain's CDR3 is CSATGRSYTF. CDR3 sequence (DNA): TGCAGTGCTACGGGCCGGAGCTACACCTTC.

The chain uses TRBV7-7 and TRBJ1-1; 7 bases match TRBD1. The CDR3 loop spans 17 amino acids. J gave up 8 bases and V 1 base, and 16 bases lay outside the gene matches. Germline lookup yields CDR1 SSHAT and CDR2 FNYEAQ (reference sequence). For the CDR3, the DNA is TGTGCCAGCAGCTTAGAGGCAGGGGGGAGTTCGGGTCGGGAAGCTTTCTTT. This gives the protein CASSLEAGGSSGREAFF.

This chain connects TRBV5-1 to TRBJ2-5; a weak D match, TRBD1 (6 bases). The germline V and J ends were trimmed by 4 bases and 4 bases, with 14 bases remaining between them. This CDR3 spans 14 amino acids. Germline V gives CDR1 SGHRS, CDR2 YFSETQ. The CDR3 is CASSPGTTRETQYF. The CDR3 DNA follows: TGCGCCAGCAGCCCTGGGACAACAAGAGAGACCCAGTACTTC. Together with reference TRBV5-1 and TRBJ2-5, the CDR3 gives the full variable domain: KAGVTQTPRYLIKTRGQQVTLSCSPISGHRSVSWYQQTPGQGLQFLFEYFSETQRNKGNFPGRFSGRQFSNSRSEMNVSTLELGDSALYLCASSPGTTRETQYFGPGTRLLVL.

The chain employs TRBV2 and TRBJ2-3; 10 bases are shared with TRBD2. Germline CDR1 reads SNHLY; CDR2 reads FYNNEI. The CDR3 covers 14 residues. J lost 6 bases, V lost 2 bases, and 2 bases had no gene match. In DNA form, the CDR3 reads TGTGCCAGCAGTGAAACGGGACTAGCGGATACGCAGTATTTT. This translates into CASSETGLADTQYF.

This clone was recorded only once. The chain carries TRBV14 and TRBJ1-3; maybe TRBD1 (6 bases). Germline CDR1 SGHDN, CDR2 FVKESK. The CDR3 is made up of 17 amino acids. The V end was cut by 0 bases, the J end by 0 bases, with 12 bases between. CDR3 in amino acids: CASSQEYRDFSGNTIYF. As DNA, the CDR3 is TGTGCCAGCAGCCAAGAATACAGGGACTTCTCTGGAAACACCATATATTTT.

The rearrangement uses TRBV2 and TRBJ1-5; D perhaps matches TRBD1 (5 bases). Germline V gene data show CDR1 as SNHLY and CDR2 as FYNNEI. V gave up 0 bases and J gave up 3 bases, with 12 bases separating them. The CDR3 is 16 residues long. CDR3 loop: CASSEALGRANQPQHF. The CDR3 region has the DNA TGTGCCAGCAGTGAAGCGCTTGGCAGGGCCAATCAGCCCCAGCATTTT.

The CDR3 coding sequence is TGTGCCAGCAGTCAACACCAGACAGGGGGCACAGATACGCAGTATTTT. It specifies CASSQHQTGGTDTQYF. This chain links TRBV7-9 with TRBJ2-3, with 8 bases matching TRBD1. There are 16 residues in the CDR3. Losses at the gene ends were 6 bases for V and 1 base for J; bases not matched to a gene: 9. From germline, CDR1 is SEHNR and CDR2 FQNEAQ (reference sequence).

This chain uses TRBV11-2 with TRBJ1-1, with D possibly TRBD1 on 6 matching bases. CDR1 and CDR2 (germline): SGHAT, FQNNGV. V shed 5 bases and J shed 10 bases, with 17 bases lying between them. The CDR3 sequence is 13 residues long. The CDR3 reads CASSTDYRAGAFF. CDR3 coding DNA: TGTGCCAGCAGCACCGACTACAGGGCGGGAGCTTTCTTT.

V and J are TRBV7-6 and TRBJ2-7; 10 nucleotides line up with TRBD2. Looked up from germline, CDR1 is SGHVS and CDR2 is FNYEAQ. The CDR3 has 18 amino acids. The V and J ends lost 0 bases and 2 bases, in that order; junction bases with no gene match: 10. DNA of the CDR3: TGTGCCAGCAGCTTAGCCCCCACTACTAGCGGGGCCCCCTACGAGCAGTACTTC. This gives the protein CASSLAPTTSGAPYEQYF. Together with reference TRBV7-6 and TRBJ2-7, the CDR3 gives the full variable domain: GAGVSQSPRYKVTKRGQDVALRCDPISGHVSLYWYRQALGQGPEFLTYFNYEAQQDKSGLPNDRFSAERPEGSISTLTIQRTEQRDSAMYRCASSLAPTTSGAPYEQYFGPGTRLTVT.